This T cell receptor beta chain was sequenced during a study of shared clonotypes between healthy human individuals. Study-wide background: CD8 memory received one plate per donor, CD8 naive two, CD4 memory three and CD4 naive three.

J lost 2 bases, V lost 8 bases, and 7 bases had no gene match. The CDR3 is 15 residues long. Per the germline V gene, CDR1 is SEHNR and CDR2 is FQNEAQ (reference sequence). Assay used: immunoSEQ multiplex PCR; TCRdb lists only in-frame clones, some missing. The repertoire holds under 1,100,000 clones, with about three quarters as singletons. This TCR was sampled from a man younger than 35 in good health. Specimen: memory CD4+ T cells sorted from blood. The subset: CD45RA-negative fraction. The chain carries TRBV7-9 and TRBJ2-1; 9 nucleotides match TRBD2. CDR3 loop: CASCSGGRAYNEQFF. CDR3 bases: TGTGCCAGCTGCTCTGGCGGGAGGGCCTACAATGAGCAGTTCTTC.